The subject of this entry is one T cell receptor (beta chain). Its antigen is unidentified. Authors' analysis steps: There were no quality scores in the junction-only immunoSEQ sequences, so filtering differed. Generated by immunoSEQ multiplex PCR, the TCRdb table keeps only in-frame clones and is missing some. V, J and clone size derive from that table, while D and trimming were established from the DNA sequence. The repertoire consists of hundreds of thousands of clones, with more than 70% occurring once and the leading ten covering under 2%. This sample is part of a study of shared clonotypes between healthy human individuals. On the study more broadly: Three men and a couple of women, aged 18 to 49, were donors. Study-level results: The authors expected sequencing depth to affect clonotype sharing among donors.

The CDR3 has 13 amino acids. The germline V gene has CDR1 MNHNS and CDR2 SASEGT. The V gene lost 10 bases and the J gene lost 8 bases, with 18 bases spanning the gap. Sequenced sample: memory CD4+ T cells sorted from blood. Subset reported: CD45RA-negative fraction. The sequence was collected from a woman aged 30 to 39 in good health. The chain links TRBV6-1 to TRBJ2-1; D tentatively reads TRBD1 or TRBD2 (7 bases each). The CDR3 sequence: CATKNPGGDEQFF. For the CDR3, the DNA is TGTGCCACAAAAAACCCAGGGGGGGATGAGCAGTTCTTC.